The TCR beta chain described here comes from a study of blood T cell repertoires in COVID-19. Study background: Acute and convalescent COVID-19 specimens originated in the United States, Italy and Spain.

This CDR3 spans 12 amino acids. CDR1 is MNHNY and CDR2 is SVGAGI in the germline V gene (reference sequence). Trimming shortened V by 6 bases and J by 4 bases, and 9 bases separated the two germline ends. Measured with immunoSEQ multiplex PCR; TCRdb has only the in-frame clones, and not every one. The sample shows roughly 390,000 clones, 85% of them seen only once. The sample was peripheral blood. The receptor was isolated from a woman younger than 35 with acute or convalescent COVID-19. This chain uses TRBV6-6 with TRBJ1-1; TRBD1 is a possible D gene (5 bases). The CDR3 coding sequence is TGTGCCAGCAGGGACGGGGGCACTGAAGCTTTCTTT. This gives the protein CASRDGGTEAFF.